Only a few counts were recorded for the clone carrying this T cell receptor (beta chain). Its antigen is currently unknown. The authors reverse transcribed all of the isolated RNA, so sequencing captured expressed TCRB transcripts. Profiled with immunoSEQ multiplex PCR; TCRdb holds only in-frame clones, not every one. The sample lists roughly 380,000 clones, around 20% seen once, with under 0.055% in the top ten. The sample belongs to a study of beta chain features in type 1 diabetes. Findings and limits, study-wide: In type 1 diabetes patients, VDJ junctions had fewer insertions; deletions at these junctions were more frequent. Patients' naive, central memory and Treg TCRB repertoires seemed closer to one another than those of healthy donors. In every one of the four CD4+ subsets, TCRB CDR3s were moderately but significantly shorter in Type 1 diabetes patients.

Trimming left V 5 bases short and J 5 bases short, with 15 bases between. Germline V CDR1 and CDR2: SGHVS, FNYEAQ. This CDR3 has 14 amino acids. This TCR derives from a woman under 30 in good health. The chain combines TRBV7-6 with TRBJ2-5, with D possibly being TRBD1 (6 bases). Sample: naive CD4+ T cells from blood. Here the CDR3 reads CASSRRTALETQYF. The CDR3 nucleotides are TGTGCCAGCAGCCGCCGGACAGCCCTGGAGACCCAGTACTTC.